Listed here is a single TCR beta chain. The germline V gene has CDR1 SGHVS and CDR2 FNYEAQ. The length of the CDR3 is 15 residues. The V gene end was trimmed by 0 bases and the J gene end by 5 bases; junction bases not matched to a gene: 5. Assay: immunoSEQ multiplex PCR; the TCRdb copy retains only in-frame clones and omits some. Among 64,000 or so clones listed, approximately 86% were seen once. This specimen comes from a study of blood T cell repertoires in COVID-19. This sequence was found in a middle-aged man with acute or convalescent COVID-19. This chain links TRBV7-6 with TRBJ2-7; 9 nucleotides match TRBD1. Input material: peripheral blood. CDR3 sequence: CASSLAPDRGNEQYF. The CDR3 region has the DNA TGTGCCAGCAGCTTAGCGCCGGACAGGGGAAACGAGCAGTACTTC.